This entry lists 23 T cell receptor beta chains sequenced from one sample in a study of blood T cell repertoires in COVID-19. Sequenced by immunoSEQ multiplex PCR; TCRdb stores in-frame clones only, minus some. Among 210,000 or so clones listed, around 92% were seen once. Material for sequencing was peripheral blood. Receptors originate from a man under 40 with acute or convalescent COVID-19.

Worth noting for this clone: Other DNA sequences from this sample encode an identical CDR3 as well. The rearrangement uses TRBV29-1 and TRBJ1-1; 7 bases align to TRBD1. V lost 6 bases to trimming and J lost 4 bases; unmatched junction nucleotides: 8. The germline CDR1 and CDR2 sequences are SQVTM and ANQGSEA. The CDR3 covers 13 residues. As DNA, the CDR3 is TGCAGCGTCGCTTTATCAGGGGGCACTGAAGCTTTCTTT. It yields the protein CSVALSGGTEAFF.

The CDR3 protein is CASSPTDRGTGELFF. The DNA for the CDR3 is TGCGCCAGCAGCCCGACCGACAGGGGCACCGGGGAGCTGTTTTTT. The chain carries TRBV5-1 and TRBJ2-2, with 8 positions matching TRBD1. Per germline, CDR1 SGHRS and CDR2 YFSETQ. J was trimmed by 4 bases and V by 4 bases; bases with no gene match: 6. The CDR3 sequence is 15 residues long.

The J gene is TRBJ1-2, the V gene TRBV28; D not certain. In germline, CDR1 is MDHEN, CDR2 SYDVKM. Deletions cut 3 bases from V and 4 bases from J, with 6 bases between. The CDR3 has 12 residues. Written as DNA, the CDR3 is TGTGCCAGCAGTTTTCACAGCTATGGCTACACCTTC. It codes for CASSFHSYGYTF.

V and J are TRBV5-1 and TRBJ2-1; D call uncertain. CDR3 size: 13 residues. Germline V CDR1 and CDR2: SGHRS, YFSETQ. Trimming removed 7 bases from V and 5 bases from J, with 13 bases in between. CDR3 sequence reads: CASRVRVDNEQFF. CDR3 coding DNA: TGCGCCAGCCGCGTCCGAGTAGACAATGAGCAGTTCTTC.

The chain joins TRBV13 to TRBJ2-5, with 16 bases matching TRBD2. V was clipped by 3 bases and J by 5 bases; unmatched bases: 3. Per germline, CDR1 PRHDT and CDR2 FYEKMQ (reference sequence). This CDR3 has 16 amino acids. The CDR3 is CASSLGLAGGMETQYF. The CDR3, as DNA: TGTGCCAGCAGCTTGGGACTAGCGGGGGGGATGGAGACCCAGTACTTC.

The chain couples TRBV27 to TRBJ1-1, with D possibly TRBD1 on 5 matching bases. Trimming took 4 bases from V and 5 from J, leaving 11 bases between them. This CDR3 spans 13 amino acids. Germline loops: CDR1 MNHEY, CDR2 SMNVEV (reference sequence). The CDR3 loop is CASSSGMGTEAFF. In DNA form, the CDR3 reads TGTGCCAGCAGTTCAGGGATGGGTACTGAAGCTTTCTTT.

A single count supports this clone. This chain uses TRBV2 with TRBJ1-2, with TRBD1 identical over 8 bases. The CDR3 consists of 12 residues. V lost 6 bases and J lost 6; bases outside the gene matches: 3. Germline CDR1 SNHLY, CDR2 FYNNEI. CDR3 bases: TGTGCCAGCAGGGGGACAGGAGATGGCTACACCTTC. Encoded protein: CASRGTGDGYTF.

This rearrangement joins TRBV5-1 to TRBJ1-6; 8 positions match TRBD1. With 2 bases clipped from V and 5 bases from J, the junction kept 6 bases outside the gene matches. CDR3 length: 16 amino acids. Per the germline V gene, CDR1 is SGHRS and CDR2 is YFSETQ. CDR3 region: CASSLPAGQDNSPLHF. The DNA of the CDR3 is TGCGCCAGCAGCTTACCGGCGGGACAGGATAATTCACCCCTCCACTTT.

The V call is TRBV27, the J call TRBJ2-3; possibly TRBD2 for D (6 bases). The CDR3 extends over 15 amino acids. Per germline, CDR1 MNHEY and CDR2 SMNVEV (reference sequence). The germline V and J ends were trimmed by 5 bases and 0 bases, with 12 bases remaining between them. CDR3: CASSRRGLSTDTQYF. The CDR3 DNA reads TGTGCCAGCAGTAGGCGGGGACTTAGCACAGATACGCAGTATTTT.

The genes are TRBV7-9 and TRBJ1-1; D call uncertain. CDR1 SEHNR and CDR2 FQNEAQ come from the germline V gene (reference sequence). The CDR3 sequence is 12 residues long. Trimming took 5 bases from V and 4 from J, leaving 8 bases between them. This chain's CDR3 is CASSDFITEAFF. DNA for the CDR3: TGTGCCAGCAGCGACTTTATCACTGAAGCTTTCTTT.

About this clone: At the DNA level, this CDR3 is encoded by other sequences in the same sample as well. This rearrangement joins TRBV27 to TRBJ1-2, with a possible D match to TRBD1 (5 bases). The CDR3 loop spans 13 amino acids. The V and J ends lost 4 bases and 3 bases respectively, with 9 bases between them. Germline V gene sequence: CDR1 MNHEY, CDR2 SMNVEV (reference sequence). CDR3: CASSYGGDYGYTF. CDR3 bases: TGTGCCAGCAGTTACGGGGGAGACTATGGCTACACCTTC.

DNA for the CDR3: TGTGCCAGCAGCTTAGAAGGTGGGGGGGCCGGGACCTACAATGAGCAGTTCTTC. This codes for CASSLEGGGAGTYNEQFF. V gene TRBV11-3 combines with J gene TRBJ2-1; a possible D gene is TRBD2 (7 bases). CDR3 length equals 18 residues. The V end lost 0 bases, the J end lost 2 bases, and 17 bases lay between the germline ends. Per germline, CDR1 SGHNT and CDR2 YENEEA.

This chain uses TRBV5-1 with TRBJ1-2; D not certain. This CDR3 region has 14 residues. V was clipped by 4 bases and J by 5 bases, with 15 bases between them. The germline gives CDR1 SGHRS, CDR2 YFSETQ. The CDR3 loop is CASSPGQARYGYTF. The CDR3 DNA sequence: TGCGCCAGCAGCCCCGGTCAGGCCCGATATGGCTACACCTTC.

The chain joins TRBV5-1 to TRBJ1-1; TRBD1 is a possible D gene (5 bases). The length of the CDR3 is 14 residues. Germline CDR1 SGHRS, CDR2 YFSETQ. V gave up 3 bases and J gave up 1 base, with 10 bases separating them. CDR3 DNA: TGCGCCAGCAGCTCGGGACTCACGAACACTGAAGCTTTCTTT. Translation: CASSSGLTNTEAFF. Using reference TRBV5-1 and TRBJ1-1 for the parts outside the CDR3, the full variable domain is KAGVTQTPRYLIKTRGQQVTLSCSPISGHRSVSWYQQTPGQGLQFLFEYFSETQRNKGNFPGRFSGRQFSNSRSEMNVSTLELGDSALYLCASSSGLTNTEAFFGQGTRLTVV.

CDR3 residues: CASSPSGRSNEQFF. CDR3 sequence (DNA): TGTGCCAGCAGCCCGAGCGGGAGGTCCAATGAGCAGTTCTTC. The rearrangement uses TRBV3-1 (or the pseudogene TRBV3-2) and TRBJ2-1; 9 nucleotides align to TRBD2. The CDR3 has 14 amino acids. Trimming removed 4 bases from V and 6 bases from J; junction bases left unmatched: 4. Germline V gives CDR1 LGHDT, CDR2 YNNKEL (reference sequence).

This clone showed up many times. The chain is built from TRBV5-1 and TRBJ2-1; 8 bases fit TRBD2. This CDR3 comprises 15 residues. Germline loops: CDR1 SGHRS, CDR2 YFSETQ. J gave up 6 bases and V 2 bases, and 7 bases lay outside the gene matches. CDR3 DNA: TGCGCCAGCAGCTTACTAGCGGAGGGGAGCAATGAGCAGTTCTTC. Amino acids: CASSLLAEGSNEQFF.

To note about this clone: The germline gene is not matched at one end of the junction; a read error may be the cause. The V and J genes are TRBV6-1 and TRBJ1-5; D ambiguous. The germline V gene encodes CDR1 MNHNS and CDR2 SASEGT. The length of the CDR3 is 15 residues. DNA of the CDR3: TGTGCCAGCATTGAAATGGTTCTGAGGAATCAGCCCCAGCATTTT. This sequence encodes CASIEMVLRNQPQHF.

The CDR3 reads CASSLRVSGDSYEQYF. CDR3 nucleotides: TGTGCCAGCAGCTTAAGGGTTAGCGGGGACTCCTACGAGCAGTACTTC. The chain employs TRBV11-2 and TRBJ2-7; 8 nucleotides agree with TRBD2. After removal of 2 bases from V and 0 bases from J, the junction contained 6 bases not matched to a gene. The CDR3 is 16 residues long. The germline CDR1 and CDR2 sequences are SGHAT and FQNNGV. The full variable domain, completed using reference TRBV11-2 and TRBJ2-7, is EAGVAQSPRYKIIEKRQSVAFWCNPISGHATLYWYQQILGQGPKLLIQFQNNGVVDDSQLPKDRFSAERLKGVDSTLKIQPAKLEDSAVYLCASSLRVSGDSYEQYFGPGTRLTVT.

The J gene is TRBJ2-7, the V gene TRBV5-5; 9 nucleotides align to TRBD1. CDR3 size: 14 residues. The J segment lost 4 bases and the V segment lost 3 bases, leaving 5 bases of the junction unmatched. Germline V gene data show CDR1 as SGHKS and CDR2 as YYEKEE (reference sequence). As DNA, the CDR3 is TGTGCCAGCAGCTGGGGACAGGGAATGTACGAGCAGTACTTC. It codes for CASSWGQGMYEQYF.

The chain has TRBV5-1 and TRBJ1-1; tentative D call: TRBD1 (5 bases). The CDR3 is 18 residues long. V lost 2 bases, J lost 4 bases, and 24 bases lay in between. Germline V gene lookup returns CDR1 SGHRS and CDR2 YFSETQ. The CDR3 here is CASSLATGSLDMTTEAFF. In DNA form, the CDR3 reads TGCGCCAGCAGCTTAGCTACAGGTAGTTTGGACATGACCACTGAAGCTTTCTTT. Filled out from reference TRBV5-1 and TRBJ1-1, the complete variable domain reads KAGVTQTPRYLIKTRGQQVTLSCSPISGHRSVSWYQQTPGQGLQFLFEYFSETQRNKGNFPGRFSGRQFSNSRSEMNVSTLELGDSALYLCASSLATGSLDMTTEAFFGQGTRLTVV.

The V and J genes are TRBV5-6 and TRBJ2-1, with a weak D call TRBD1 (6 bases). The CDR3 spans 17 residues. Germline V CDR1 and CDR2: SGHDT, YYEEEE. V shed 3 bases and J shed 4 bases, with 20 bases lying between them. Here the CDR3 reads CASSYWTATSNYNEQFF. In DNA form, the CDR3 reads TGTGCCAGCAGCTACTGGACAGCCACTTCTAATTACAATGAGCAGTTCTTC.

J is TRBJ1-4 and V is TRBV28; D gene uncertain. This CDR3 comprises 13 residues. Trimming removed 3 bases at V and 4 bases at J, with 6 bases between. CDR1 and CDR2 from the germline V gene are MDHEN and SYDVKM. CDR3: CASSFLSNEKLFF. CDR3 in DNA: TGTGCCAGCAGTTTCCTTAGTAATGAAAAACTGTTTTTT.

V usage is TRBV5-1 and J usage is TRBJ1-4; D not resolved. Germline CDR1 and CDR2: SGHRS and YFSETQ. This CDR3 spans 14 amino acids. Trimming left V 6 bases short and J 3 bases short, with 12 bases between. As DNA, the CDR3 is TGCGCCAGCATTTTAAAGGAGTCTAATGAAAAACTGTTTTTT. It specifies CASILKESNEKLFF.